Included here is one TCR beta chain sequence, with context. This specimen belongs to a study of blood T cell repertoires in COVID-19. Study-level background: Both acute and convalescent COVID-19 samples were obtained from the United States, Italy and Spain.

In the source study's methods: Amplified reference gene primers provided the basis for estimating nucleated cell counts. Libraries were prepared by immunoSEQ multiplex PCR; TCRdb keeps only in-frame clonotypes and omits some of them. D and trimming were read from the DNA, whereas the V and J calls and clone size are those reported in that table. There are under 200,000 clones in the sample; roughly nine tenths occur only once, and 0.78% lies in the top ten. Trimming removed 5 bases from V and 4 bases from J, with 6 bases in between. Looked up from germline, CDR1 is LNHDA and CDR2 is SQIVND (reference sequence). CDR3 length equals 12 residues.

The specimen sequenced was peripheral blood. The TCR originated in a woman in her 70s with acute or convalescent COVID-19. V and J are TRBV19 and TRBJ1-5; D remains ambiguous. The CDR3 is CASSPSNQPQHF. The CDR3 nucleotides read TGTGCCAGTAGTCCCTCGAATCAGCCCCAGCATTTT.